These 2 T cell receptor beta chains originate from one sample sequenced in a study of human T cells and chemical hapten exposure. Time point indicated: patch test 1, 2 weeks after DPC sensitization. Sample treatment: therapeutic diphenylcyclopropenone sensitization with weekly scalp DPC. TCRdb recomputed calls from the RACE reads with MiXCR, one row per CDR3 protein. The table includes approximately 350,000 distinct CDR3 sequences, around 7% detected once. Sequenced here: whole blood, sampled in connection with sensitization to the hapten diphenylcyclopropenone (DPC). The receptors derive from a woman under 30 with alopecia areata. Some clones in this sample may be carry-over from other donors' samples.

This clonotype showed up many times. The chain couples TRBV27 to TRBJ2-2; TRBD2 matches at 11 bases. The CDR3 has 16 residues. V shed 6 bases, J shed 4 bases, and the junction held 7 bases outside the gene matches. Germline V CDR1 and CDR2: MNHEY, SMNVEV (reference sequence). The CDR3 here is CASRNLAGGRTGELFF. The CDR3 region has the DNA TGTGCCAGCAGAAACTTAGCGGGGGGGCGCACCGGGGAGCTGTTTTTT.

This clonotype was counted ten times or more. The chain couples TRBV5-5 to TRBJ1-2; D gene ambiguous. The germline V gene has CDR1 SGHKS and CDR2 YYEKEE (reference sequence). CDR3 size: 14 residues. The V gene lost 2 bases and the J gene lost 6 bases, with 14 bases spanning the gap. The CDR3 DNA reads as TGTGCCAGCAGCTTATTAGCCGTTATCGATGGCTACACCTTC. Protein product: CASSLLAVIDGYTF.